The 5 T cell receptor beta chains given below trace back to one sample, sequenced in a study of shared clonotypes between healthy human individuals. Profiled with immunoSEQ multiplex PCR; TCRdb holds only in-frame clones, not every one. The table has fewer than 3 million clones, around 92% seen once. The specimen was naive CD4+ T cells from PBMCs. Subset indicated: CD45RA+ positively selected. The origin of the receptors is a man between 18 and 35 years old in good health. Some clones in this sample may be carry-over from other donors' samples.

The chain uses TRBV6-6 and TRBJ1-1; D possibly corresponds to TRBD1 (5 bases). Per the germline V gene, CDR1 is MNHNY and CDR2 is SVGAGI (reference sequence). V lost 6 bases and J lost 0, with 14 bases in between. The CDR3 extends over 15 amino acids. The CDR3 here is CASRSPGTLNTEAFF. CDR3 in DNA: TGTGCCAGCAGAAGCCCCGGGACCTTGAACACTGAAGCTTTCTTT.

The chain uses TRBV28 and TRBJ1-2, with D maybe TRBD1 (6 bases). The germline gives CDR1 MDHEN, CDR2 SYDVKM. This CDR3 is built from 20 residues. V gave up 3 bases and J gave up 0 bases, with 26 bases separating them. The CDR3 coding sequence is TGTGCCAGCAGTTTTTTATCGGTTCGCGGGGGGCTCAGAGCTAACTATGGCTACACCTTC. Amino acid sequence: CASSFLSVRGGLRANYGYTF.

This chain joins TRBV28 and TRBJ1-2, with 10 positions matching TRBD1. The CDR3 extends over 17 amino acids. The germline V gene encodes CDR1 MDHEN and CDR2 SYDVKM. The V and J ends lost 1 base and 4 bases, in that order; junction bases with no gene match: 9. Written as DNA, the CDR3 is TGTGCCAGCAGTTTATCGGGACAGGGGCCCCGTTCCTATGGCTACACCTTC. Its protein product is CASSLSGQGPRSYGYTF.

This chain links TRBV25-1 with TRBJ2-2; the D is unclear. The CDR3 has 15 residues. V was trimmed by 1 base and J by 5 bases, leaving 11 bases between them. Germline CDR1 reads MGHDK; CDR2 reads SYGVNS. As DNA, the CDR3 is TGTGCCAGCAGTGAATTAACAGAACCAACCGGGGAGCTGTTTTTT. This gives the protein CASSELTEPTGELFF. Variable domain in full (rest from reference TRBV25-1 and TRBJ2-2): EADIYQTPRYLVIGTGKKITLECSQTMGHDKMYWYQQDPGMELHLIHYSYGVNSTEKGDLSSESTVSRIRTEHFPLTLESARPSHTSQYLCASSELTEPTGELFFGEGSRLTVL.

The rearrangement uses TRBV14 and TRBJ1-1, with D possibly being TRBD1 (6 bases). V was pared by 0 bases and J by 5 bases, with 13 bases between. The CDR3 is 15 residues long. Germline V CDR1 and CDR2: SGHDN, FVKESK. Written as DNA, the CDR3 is TGTGCCAGCAGCCAAGATCGTGGGGGGCTAACTGAAGCTTTCTTT. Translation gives CASSQDRGGLTEAFF.